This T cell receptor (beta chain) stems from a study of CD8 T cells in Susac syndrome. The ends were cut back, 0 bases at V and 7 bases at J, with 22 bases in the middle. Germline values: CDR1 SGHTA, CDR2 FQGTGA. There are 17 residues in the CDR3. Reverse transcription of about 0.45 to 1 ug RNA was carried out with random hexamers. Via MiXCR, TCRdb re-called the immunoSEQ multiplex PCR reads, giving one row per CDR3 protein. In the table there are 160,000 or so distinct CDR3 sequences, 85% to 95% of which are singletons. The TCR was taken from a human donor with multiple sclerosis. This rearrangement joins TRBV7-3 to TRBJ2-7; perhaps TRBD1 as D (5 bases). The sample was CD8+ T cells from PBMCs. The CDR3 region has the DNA TGTGCCAGCAGCTTAACCGGCGCGCAGGGCAATCCCAGGGAGCAGTACTTC. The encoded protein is CASSLTGAQGNPREQYF.